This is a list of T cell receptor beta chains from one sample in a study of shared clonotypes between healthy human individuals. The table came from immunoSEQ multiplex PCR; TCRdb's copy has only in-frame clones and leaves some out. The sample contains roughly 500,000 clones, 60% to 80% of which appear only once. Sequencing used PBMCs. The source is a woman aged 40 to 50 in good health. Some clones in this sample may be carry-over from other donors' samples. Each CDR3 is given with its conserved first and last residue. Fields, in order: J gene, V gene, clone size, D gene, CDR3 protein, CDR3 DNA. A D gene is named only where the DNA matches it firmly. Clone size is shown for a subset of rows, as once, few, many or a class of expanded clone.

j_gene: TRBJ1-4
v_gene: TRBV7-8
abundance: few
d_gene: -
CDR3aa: CASSIINEKLFF
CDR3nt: TGTGCCAGCAGCATTATAAATGAAAAACTGTTTTTT

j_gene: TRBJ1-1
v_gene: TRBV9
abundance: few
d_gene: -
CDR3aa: CASSVDGMNTEAFF
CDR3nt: TGTGCCAGCAGCGTAGATGGGATGAACACTGAAGCTTTCTTT

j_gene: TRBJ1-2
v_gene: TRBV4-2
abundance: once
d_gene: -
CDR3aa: CASSQDQINYGYTF
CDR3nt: TGTGCCAGCAGCCAAGATCAGATTAACTATGGCTACACCTTC

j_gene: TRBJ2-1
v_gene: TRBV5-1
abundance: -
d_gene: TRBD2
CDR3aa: CASSGLAGASNEQFF
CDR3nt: TGCGCCAGCAGCGGTCTAGCGGGAGCGAGCAATGAGCAGTTCTTC

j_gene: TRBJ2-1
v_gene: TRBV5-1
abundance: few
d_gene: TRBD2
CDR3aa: CASSLATSGRGNEQFF
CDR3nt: TGCGCCAGCAGCTTGGCAACTAGCGGGAGAGGCAATGAGCAGTTCTTC

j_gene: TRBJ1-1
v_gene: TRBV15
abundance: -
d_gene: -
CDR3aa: CATSGGLNTEAFF
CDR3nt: TGTGCCACCAGCGGGGGGTTGAACACTGAAGCTTTCTTT

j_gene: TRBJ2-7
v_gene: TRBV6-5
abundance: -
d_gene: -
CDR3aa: CASRPRGFTYEQYF
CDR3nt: TGTGCCAGCAGACCCAGAGGGTTCACCTACGAGCAGTACTTC

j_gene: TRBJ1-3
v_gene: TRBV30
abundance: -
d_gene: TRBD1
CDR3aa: CAWSLGQGTGNTIYF
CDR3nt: TGTGCCTGGAGTCTCGGACAGGGGACTGGAAACACCATATATTTT

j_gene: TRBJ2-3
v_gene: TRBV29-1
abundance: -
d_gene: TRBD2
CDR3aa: CSVESPGLAGTDTQYF
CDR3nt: TGCAGCGTTGAATCACCGGGACTAGCGGGAACAGATACGCAGTATTTT

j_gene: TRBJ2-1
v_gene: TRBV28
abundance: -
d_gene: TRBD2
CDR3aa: CASSSGRLAGEDEQFF
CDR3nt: TGTGCCAGCAGTTCGGGGCGACTAGCGGGAGAGGATGAGCAGTTCTTC

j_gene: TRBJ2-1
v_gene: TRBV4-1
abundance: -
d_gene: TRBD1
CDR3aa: CASSQVTGDNEQFF
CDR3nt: TGCGCCAGCAGCCAAGTGACAGGGGACAATGAGCAGTTCTTC

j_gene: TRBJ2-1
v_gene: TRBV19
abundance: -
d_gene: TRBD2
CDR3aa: CASRGTSGSLAVHNEQFF
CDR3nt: TGTGCCAGTCGAGGGACTAGCGGGTCCCTAGCGGTTCACAATGAGCAGTTCTTC

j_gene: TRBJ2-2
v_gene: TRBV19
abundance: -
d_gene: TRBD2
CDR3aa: CASSTQGLAGHTGELFF
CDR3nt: TGTGCCAGTAGTACCCAGGGACTAGCGGGACACACCGGGGAGCTGTTTTTT

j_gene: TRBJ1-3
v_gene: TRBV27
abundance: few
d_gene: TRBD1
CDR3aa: CASSVGTGSGNTIYF
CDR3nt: TGTGCCAGCAGCGTAGGGACAGGGTCTGGAAACACCATATATTTT

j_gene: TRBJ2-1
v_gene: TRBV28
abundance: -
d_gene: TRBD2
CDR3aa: CASGGPWGGRSSYNEQFF
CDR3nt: TGTGCCAGCGGCGGACCGTGGGGCGGGAGGAGCTCCTACAATGAGCAGTTCTTC

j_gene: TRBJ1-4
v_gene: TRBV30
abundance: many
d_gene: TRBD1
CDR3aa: CAWKFAGGSQDEKLFF
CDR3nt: TGTGCCTGGAAGTTCGCAGGGGGTAGTCAAGATGAAAAACTGTTTTTT

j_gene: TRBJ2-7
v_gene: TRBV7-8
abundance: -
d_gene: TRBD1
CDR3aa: CASSLAAGGGDEQYF
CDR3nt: TGTGCCAGCAGCTTGGCCGCAGGGGGCGGGGACGAGCAGTACTTC

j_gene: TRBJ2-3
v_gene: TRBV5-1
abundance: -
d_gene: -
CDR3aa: CASSLDGSDTQYF
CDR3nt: TGCGCCAGCAGCTTGGACGGGTCAGATACGCAGTATTTT

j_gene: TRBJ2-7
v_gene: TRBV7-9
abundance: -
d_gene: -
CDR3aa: CASSSGLLGYEQYF
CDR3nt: TGTGCCAGCAGCTCGGGCCTCCTCGGCTACGAGCAGTACTTC

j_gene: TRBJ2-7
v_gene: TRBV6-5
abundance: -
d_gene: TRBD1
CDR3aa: CASRRNRDRADEQYF
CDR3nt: TGTGCCAGCAGGCGCAACCGGGACAGGGCCGACGAGCAGTACTTC

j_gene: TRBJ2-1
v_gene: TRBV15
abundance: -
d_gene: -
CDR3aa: CATSNLGDKNEQFF
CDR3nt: TGTGCCACCAGCAATCTCGGGGACAAGAATGAGCAGTTCTTC

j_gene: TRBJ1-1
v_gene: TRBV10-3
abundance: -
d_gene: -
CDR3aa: CAISGSSVNTEAFF
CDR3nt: TGTGCCATCAGTGGATCTTCCGTGAACACTGAAGCTTTCTTT

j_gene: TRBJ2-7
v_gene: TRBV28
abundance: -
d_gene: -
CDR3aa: CASSFTHTGGEQYF
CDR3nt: TGTGCCAGCAGTTTCACGCACACGGGTGGAGAGCAGTACTTC

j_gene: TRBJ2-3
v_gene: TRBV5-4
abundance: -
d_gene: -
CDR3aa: CASSLAVASTDTQYF
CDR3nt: TGTGCCAGCAGCTTGGCCGTGGCGAGCACAGATACGCAGTATTTT

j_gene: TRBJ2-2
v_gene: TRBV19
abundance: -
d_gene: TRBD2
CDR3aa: CASQTGTRGSPGELFF
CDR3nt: TGTGCCAGTCAAACCGGGACTAGAGGATCCCCCGGGGAGCTGTTTTTT

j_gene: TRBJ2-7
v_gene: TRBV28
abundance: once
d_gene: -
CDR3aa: CASSRGYEQYF
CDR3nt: TGTGCCAGCAGTAGGGGTTACGAGCAGTACTTC

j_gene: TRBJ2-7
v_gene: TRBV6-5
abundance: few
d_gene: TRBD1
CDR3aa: CASSRQGGEQYF
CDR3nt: TGTGCCAGCAGTCGACAGGGTGGGGAGCAGTACTTC

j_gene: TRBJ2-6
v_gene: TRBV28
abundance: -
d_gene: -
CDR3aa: CASKHPPGRVVLSGANVLTF
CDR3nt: TGTGCCAGCAAGCACCCCCCGGGCAGGGTGGTACTTTCTGGGGCCAACGTCCTGACTTTC

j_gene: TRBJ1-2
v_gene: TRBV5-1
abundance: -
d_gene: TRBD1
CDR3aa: CASSFRDRGTYGYTF
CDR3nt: TGCGCCAGCAGCTTCCGGGACAGGGGGACCTATGGCTACACCTTC

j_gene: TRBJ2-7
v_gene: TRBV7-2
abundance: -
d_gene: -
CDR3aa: CASSLPGGIPSEQYF
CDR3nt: TGTGCCAGCAGCCTCCCAGGAGGGATCCCCTCCGAGCAGTACTTC

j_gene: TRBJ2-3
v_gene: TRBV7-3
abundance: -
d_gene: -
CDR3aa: CASSTSGTGGDTQYF
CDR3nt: TGTGCCAGCAGCACATCAGGGACCGGGGGAGATACGCAGTATTTT

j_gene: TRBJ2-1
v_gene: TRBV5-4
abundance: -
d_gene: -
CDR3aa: CASSLAGSSNEQFF
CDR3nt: TGTGCCAGCAGCTTGGCGGGATCAAGCAATGAGCAGTTCTTC

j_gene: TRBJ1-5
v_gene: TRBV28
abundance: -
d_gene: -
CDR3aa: CASSPPFGSLNQPQHF
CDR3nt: TGTGCCAGCAGTCCACCATTTGGATCCCTCAATCAGCCCCAGCATTTT

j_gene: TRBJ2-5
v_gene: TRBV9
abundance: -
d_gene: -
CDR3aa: CASSGSPASQETQYF
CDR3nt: TGTGCCAGCTCCGGTTCTCCAGCCAGCCAAGAGACCCAGTACTTC

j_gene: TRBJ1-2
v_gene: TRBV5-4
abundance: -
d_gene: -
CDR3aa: CASSLVGNEGYTF
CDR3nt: TGTGCCAGCAGCTTGGTCGGCAACGAGGGCTACACCTTC

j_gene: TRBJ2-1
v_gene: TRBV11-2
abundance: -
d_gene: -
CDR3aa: CASSISGNTYNEQFF
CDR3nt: TGTGCCAGCAGCATAAGCGGAAACACCTACAATGAGCAGTTCTTC

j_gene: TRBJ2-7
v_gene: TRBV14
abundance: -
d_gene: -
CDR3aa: CASSQDGWAEQYF
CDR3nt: TGTGCCAGCAGCCAAGATGGCTGGGCGGAGCAGTACTTC

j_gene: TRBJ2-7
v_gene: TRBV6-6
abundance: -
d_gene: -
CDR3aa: CASSKTGLGYEQYF
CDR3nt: TGTGCCAGCAGTAAAACGGGATTAGGATACGAGCAGTACTTC

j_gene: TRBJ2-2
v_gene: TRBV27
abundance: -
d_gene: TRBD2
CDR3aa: CASSPRLAGVAGELFF
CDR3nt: TGTGCCAGCAGTCCTCGACTAGCGGGAGTGGCCGGGGAGCTGTTTTTT

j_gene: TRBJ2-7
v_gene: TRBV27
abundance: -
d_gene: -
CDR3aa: CASSLRRGYEQYF
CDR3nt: TGTGCCAGCAGTTTACGTCGGGGCTACGAGCAGTACTTC

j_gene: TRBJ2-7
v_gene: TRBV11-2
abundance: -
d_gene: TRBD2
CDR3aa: CASSLGLADIYEQYF
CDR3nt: TGTGCCAGCAGCCTCGGACTAGCGGACATTTACGAGCAGTACTTC